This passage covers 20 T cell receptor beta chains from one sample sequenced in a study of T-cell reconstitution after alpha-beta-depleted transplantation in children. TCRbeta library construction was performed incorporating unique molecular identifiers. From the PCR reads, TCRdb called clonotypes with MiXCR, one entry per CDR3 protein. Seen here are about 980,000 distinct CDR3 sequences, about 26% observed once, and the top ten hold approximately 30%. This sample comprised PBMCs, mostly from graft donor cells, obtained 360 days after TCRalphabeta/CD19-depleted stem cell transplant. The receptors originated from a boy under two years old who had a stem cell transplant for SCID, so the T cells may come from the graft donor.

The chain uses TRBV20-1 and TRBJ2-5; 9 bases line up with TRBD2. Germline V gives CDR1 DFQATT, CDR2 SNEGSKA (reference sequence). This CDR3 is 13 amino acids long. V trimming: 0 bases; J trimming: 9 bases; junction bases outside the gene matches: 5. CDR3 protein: CSARDPASGAQYF. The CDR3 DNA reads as TGCAGTGCTAGAGACCCAGCTAGCGGGGCCCAGTACTTC.

The CDR3 reads CASSPRGGNSGNTIYF. CDR3 nucleotides: TGTGCCAGCAGCCCACGAGGCGGGAACTCTGGAAACACCATATATTTT. The chain is built from TRBV6-2 or TRBV6-3 and TRBJ1-3; D is unclear. Germline-derived CDR1 and CDR2 are MNHEY and SVGEGT. The V end was cut by 6 bases, the J end by 0 bases, with 15 bases between. This CDR3 has 16 amino acids.

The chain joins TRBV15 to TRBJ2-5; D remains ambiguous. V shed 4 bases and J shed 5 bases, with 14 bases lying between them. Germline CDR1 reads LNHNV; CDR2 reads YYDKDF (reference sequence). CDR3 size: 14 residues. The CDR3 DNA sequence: TGTGCCACCAGCATGGCAGCAACGAGGGAGACCCAGTACTTC. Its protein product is CATSMAATRETQYF.

The CDR3 here is CASRVKRPGQGAFLGRNTEAFF. CDR3 in DNA: TGTGCCAGCCGAGTGAAAAGACCGGGACAGGGGGCGTTTCTTGGTAGGAACACTGAAGCTTTCTTT. The genes are TRBV2 and TRBJ1-1; TRBD1 matches at 12 bases. V was clipped by 8 bases and J by 1 base; unmatched bases: 26. There are 22 residues in the CDR3. Germline V gene lookup returns CDR1 SNHLY and CDR2 FYNNEI.

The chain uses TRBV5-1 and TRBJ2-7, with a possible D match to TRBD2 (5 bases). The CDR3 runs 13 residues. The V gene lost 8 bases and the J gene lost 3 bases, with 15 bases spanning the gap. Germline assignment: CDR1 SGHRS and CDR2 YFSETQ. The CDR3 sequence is CASRGAFDYEQYF. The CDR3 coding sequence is TGCGCCAGTCGGGGAGCCTTCGACTACGAGCAGTACTTC.

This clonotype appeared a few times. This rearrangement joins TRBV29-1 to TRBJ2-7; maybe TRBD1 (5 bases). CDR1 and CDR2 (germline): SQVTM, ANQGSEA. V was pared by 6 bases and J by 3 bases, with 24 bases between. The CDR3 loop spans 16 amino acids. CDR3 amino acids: CSVRTRAGNSSYEQYF. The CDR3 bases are TGCAGCGTGAGGACCCGGGCAGGGAATAGTAGCTACGAGCAGTACTTC.

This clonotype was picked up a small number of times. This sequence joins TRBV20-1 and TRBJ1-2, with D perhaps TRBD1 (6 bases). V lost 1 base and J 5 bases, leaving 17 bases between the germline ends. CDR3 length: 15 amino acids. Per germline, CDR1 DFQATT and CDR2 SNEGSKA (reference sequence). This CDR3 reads CSARARQGIGYGYTF. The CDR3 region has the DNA TGCAGTGCTAGAGCCCGGCAGGGGATTGGATATGGCTACACCTTC.

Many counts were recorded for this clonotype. The CDR3 loop is CASSQGGRYNEQFF. The CDR3 DNA sequence: TGTGCCAGCAGCCAAGGTGGGCGGTACAATGAGCAGTTCTTC. This rearrangement joins TRBV3-1 to TRBJ2-1; D not certain. Per germline, CDR1 LGHDT and CDR2 YNNKEL (reference sequence). The CDR3 consists of 14 residues. Trimming took off 1 base at V and 4 bases at J, with 8 bases between the two ends.

CDR3 coding DNA: TGTGCCAGCAGCTTAGATTCGTTGAAACGCTATGGCTACACCTTC. Its protein is CASSLDSLKRYGYTF. The V gene is TRBV11-2, the J gene TRBJ1-2; D gene uncertain. Trimming pared 0 bases from V and 4 bases from J, leaving 12 bases between. Germline V gene data show CDR1 as SGHAT and CDR2 as FQNNGV. The CDR3 runs to 15 residues.

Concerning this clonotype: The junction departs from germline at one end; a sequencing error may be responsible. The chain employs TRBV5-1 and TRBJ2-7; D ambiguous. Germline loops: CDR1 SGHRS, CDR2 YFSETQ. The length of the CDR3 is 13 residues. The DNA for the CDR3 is TGCGCCAGCAGCTTGGGAGGCAATCCCGAGGAGTACTTC. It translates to CASSLGGNPEEYF. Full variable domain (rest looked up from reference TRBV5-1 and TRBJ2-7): KAGVTQTPRYLIKTRGQQVTLSCSPISGHRSVSWYQQTPGQGLQFLFEYFSETQRNKGNFPGRFSGRQFSNSRSEMNVSTLELGDSALYLCASSLGGNPEEYFGPGTRLTVT.

The CDR3: CAISGRGFGNADTQYF. The CDR3 DNA reads TGTGCCATCAGTGGAAGGGGATTCGGTAACGCAGATACGCAGTATTTT. The genes are TRBV10-3 and TRBJ2-3; tentatively, D is TRBD1 (5 bases). The CDR3 totals 16 residues. Germline CDR1 ENHRY, CDR2 SYGVKD. V lost 4 bases to trimming and J lost 4 bases, with 18 bases between them.

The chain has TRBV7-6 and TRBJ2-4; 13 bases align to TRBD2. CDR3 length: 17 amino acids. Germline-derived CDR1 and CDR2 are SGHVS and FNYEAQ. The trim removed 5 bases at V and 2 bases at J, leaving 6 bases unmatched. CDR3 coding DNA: TGTGCCAGCAGCCAACGGGGACTAGCGGGATCCAAAAACATTCAGTACTTC. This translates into CASSQRGLAGSKNIQYF.

The CDR3 reads CATARDTYNEQFF. As DNA, the CDR3 is TGTGCCACCGCCAGGGATACGTACAATGAGCAGTTCTTC. The chain joins TRBV15 to TRBJ2-1; perhaps TRBD1 as D (5 bases). CDR3 length: 13 residues. The V end lost 8 bases, the J end lost 4 bases, and 12 bases lay between the germline ends. Germline V gives CDR1 LNHNV, CDR2 YYDKDF (reference sequence). The full variable domain, rest sourced from reference TRBV15 and TRBJ2-1, is DAMVIQNPRYQVTQFGKPVTLSCSQTLNHNVMYWYQQKSSQAPKLLFHYYDKDFNNEADTPDNFQSRRPNTSFCFLDIRSPGLGDTAMYLCATARDTYNEQFFGPGTRLTVL.

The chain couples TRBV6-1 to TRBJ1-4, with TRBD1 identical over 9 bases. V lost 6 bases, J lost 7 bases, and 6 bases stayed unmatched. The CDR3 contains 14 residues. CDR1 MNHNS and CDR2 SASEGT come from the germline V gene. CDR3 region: CASRSGTGSEKLFF. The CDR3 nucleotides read TGTGCCAGCAGATCCGGGACAGGGAGTGAAAAACTGTTTTTT.

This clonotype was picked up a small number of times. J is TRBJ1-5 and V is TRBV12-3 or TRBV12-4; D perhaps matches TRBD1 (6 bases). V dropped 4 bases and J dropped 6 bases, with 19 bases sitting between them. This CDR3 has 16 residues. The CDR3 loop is CASSSGPGQFIQPQHF. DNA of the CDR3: TGTGCCAGCAGTTCGGGGCCCGGACAGTTCATTCAGCCCCAGCATTTT.

Here the CDR3 reads CSARAGFSRDTEAFF. CDR3 sequence (DNA): TGCAGTGCTAGGGCAGGATTCTCCAGAGACACTGAAGCTTTCTTT. The gene calls are TRBV20-1 and TRBJ1-1; D is uncertain. This CDR3 is 15 amino acids long. The germline V gene encodes CDR1 DFQATT and CDR2 SNEGSKA (reference sequence). The V and J ends lost 3 bases and 3 bases respectively, with 17 bases between them.

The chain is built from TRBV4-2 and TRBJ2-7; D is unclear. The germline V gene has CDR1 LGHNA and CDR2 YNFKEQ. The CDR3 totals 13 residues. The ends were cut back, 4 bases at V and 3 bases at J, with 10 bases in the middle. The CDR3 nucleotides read TGTGCCAGCAGCCCCACCCTCCTCTACGAGCAGTACTTC. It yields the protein CASSPTLLYEQYF.

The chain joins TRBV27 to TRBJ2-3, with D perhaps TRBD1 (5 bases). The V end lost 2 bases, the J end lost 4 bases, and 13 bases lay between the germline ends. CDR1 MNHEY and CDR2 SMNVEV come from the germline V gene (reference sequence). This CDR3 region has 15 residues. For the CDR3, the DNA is TGTGCCAGCAGTTTAGAGGCCCAGGGCGCAGATACGCAGTATTTT. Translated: CASSLEAQGADTQYF.

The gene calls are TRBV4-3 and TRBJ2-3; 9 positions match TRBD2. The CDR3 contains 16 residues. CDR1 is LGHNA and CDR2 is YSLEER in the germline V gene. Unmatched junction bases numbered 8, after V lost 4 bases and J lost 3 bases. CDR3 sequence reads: CASSREAGGITDTQYF. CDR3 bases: TGCGCCAGCAGCCGGGAAGCGGGGGGCATTACAGATACGCAGTATTTT.

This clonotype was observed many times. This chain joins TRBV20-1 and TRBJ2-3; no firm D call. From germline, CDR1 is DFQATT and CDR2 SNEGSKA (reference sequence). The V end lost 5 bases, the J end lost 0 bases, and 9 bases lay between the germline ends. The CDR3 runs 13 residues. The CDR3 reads CSAGEWSTDTQYF. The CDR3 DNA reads TGCAGTGCTGGGGAATGGAGCACAGATACGCAGTATTTT.